These 23 T cell receptor beta chains came from one sample sequenced in a study of cytomegalovirus exposure and HLA in healthy donors. The primer mix had 60 Vbeta and 13 Jbeta primers. Sequencing was performed with immunoSEQ multiplex PCR; in TCRdb, only in-frame clones are kept and a portion is missing. Of around 92,000 clones in the sample, 65% to 80% are singletons; the top ten hold roughly 15%. The source material was PBMCs. The receptors shown here come from a woman in her sixties or seventies in good health and CMV-seropositive.

This clone has only a few counts. This chain uses TRBV13 with TRBJ2-1; 8 bases fit TRBD2. The CDR3 totals 14 residues. V gave up 10 bases and J gave up 5 bases; unmatched junction bases: 10. CDR1 is PRHDT and CDR2 is FYEKMQ in the germline V gene (reference sequence). The CDR3 bases are TGTGCCACCACGGGACTAGTGTTAAACAATGAGCAGTTCTTC. Its protein product is CATTGLVLNNEQFF.

The chain recombines TRBV27 with TRBJ1-2; TRBD1 matches 11 bases. Per the germline V gene, CDR1 is MNHEY and CDR2 is SMNVEV (reference sequence). The CDR3 has 13 amino acids. V shed 5 bases, J shed 8 bases, and the junction held 4 bases outside the gene matches. Written as DNA, the CDR3 is TGTGCCAGCAGTGGGGACAGGGGGTACGGCTACACCTTC. It specifies CASSGDRGYGYTF.

This CDR3 is CASSVSDGGSPLHF. For the CDR3, the DNA is TGTGCCAGCAGTGTGTCGGATGGAGGTTCACCCCTCCACTTT. The chain employs TRBV2 and TRBJ1-6; D not certain. Trimming removed 4 bases from V and 9 bases from J, with 13 bases in between. CDR3 length: 14 residues. Per the germline V gene, CDR1 is SNHLY and CDR2 is FYNNEI.

The chain carries TRBV19 and TRBJ2-6; D is unclear. This CDR3 has 20 amino acids. Trimming took 0 bases from V and 1 from J, leaving 19 bases between them. The V gene's germline CDR1 is LNHDA and CDR2 SQIVND (reference sequence). The CDR3 reads CASSIDLLLRRGSGANVLTF. As DNA, the CDR3 is TGTGCCAGTAGTATAGATCTTTTACTTCGGCGCGGTTCTGGGGCCAACGTCCTGACTTTC.

V usage is TRBV27 and J usage is TRBJ1-1, with TRBD1 matching 10 bases. Trimming cost V 2 bases and J 4 bases; bases outside gene matches: 4. Looked up from germline, CDR1 is MNHEY and CDR2 is SMNVEV (reference sequence). The CDR3 length is 15 residues. The CDR3 DNA reads as TGTGCCAGCAGTTTAGGACAGGGGGGTGGCACTGAAGCTTTCTTT. Translating gives CASSLGQGGGTEAFF.

This clone was seen a few times. This sequence joins TRBV7-2 and TRBJ1-2; D is possibly TRBD1 (6 bases). This CDR3 region has 13 residues. V lost 5 bases to trimming and J lost 6 bases, with 13 bases between them. Germline CDR1 and CDR2: SGHTA and FQGNSA. In DNA form, the CDR3 reads TGTGCCAGCAGCCCAGGGGCCTCGAATGGCTACACCTTC. It encodes CASSPGASNGYTF.

The chain uses TRBV19 and TRBJ1-2; 10 nucleotides align to TRBD1. The CDR3 sequence is 13 residues long. Per germline, CDR1 LNHDA and CDR2 SQIVND (reference sequence). The ends lost 3 bases at V and 7 bases at J; junction bases unmatched: 2. CDR3: CASSIRDRGGYTF. In DNA, the CDR3 is TGTGCCAGTAGTATCAGGGACAGGGGTGGCTACACCTTC.

Worth noting for this clone: Other DNA sequences in the sample encode the same CDR3. This CDR3 reads CASSRTGGNTEAFF. The DNA of the CDR3 is TGTGCCAGCAGTCGGACAGGGGGAAACACTGAAGCTTTCTTT. J is TRBJ1-1 and V is TRBV6-5; 10 bases are shared with TRBD1. V gave up 5 bases and J gave up 2 bases; unmatched junction bases: 2. The CDR3 runs 14 residues. CDR1 is MNHEY and CDR2 is SVGAGI in the germline V gene.

The rearrangement joins TRBV2 to TRBJ2-4; a possible D gene is TRBD1 (5 bases). The germline V gene has CDR1 SNHLY and CDR2 FYNNEI. Between the trimmed V and J ends, which lost 8 bases and 0 bases, there was a span of 20 bases. This CDR3 contains 17 residues. As DNA, the CDR3 is TGTGCCAGCTCGGACACTTCAGGTCTTCTAGCCAAAAACATTCAGTACTTC. Translating it yields CASSDTSGLLAKNIQYF.

The chain is built from TRBV6-5 and TRBJ1-4, with D perhaps TRBD1 (6 bases). The CDR3 loop spans 15 amino acids. Germline assignment: CDR1 MNHEY and CDR2 SVGAGI. With 2 bases removed from V and 3 bases from J, the gap between germline ends came to 10 bases. The CDR3 coding sequence is TGTGCCAGCAGTTACGGGGGGGCCGCTAATGAAAAACTGTTTTTT. Protein sequence: CASSYGGAANEKLFF.

The chain recombines TRBV6-1 with TRBJ2-7; D perhaps matches TRBD1 (6 bases). Germline values: CDR1 MNHNS, CDR2 SASEGT. Trimming took off 5 bases at V and 1 base at J, with 12 bases between the two ends. The CDR3 length is 14 residues. The CDR3 DNA reads as TGTGCCAGCAGTCCTAATCAGGGGTCCTACGAGCAGTACTTC. It yields the protein CASSPNQGSYEQYF.

The rearrangement uses TRBV28 and TRBJ2-7, with 7 bases aligning to TRBD2. From germline, CDR1 is MDHEN and CDR2 SYDVKM. The CDR3 is 15 amino acids. V shed 7 bases and J 3 bases; nucleotides not matched to a gene: 12. The DNA for the CDR3 is TGTGCCAGCACCCCGGGGGGTTCCTTTAACTACGAGCAGTACTTC. Its translation is CASTPGGSFNYEQYF.

This clone was counted between two and nine times. The J gene is TRBJ1-2, the V gene TRBV7-9; D is unresolved. Per the germline V gene, CDR1 is SEHNR and CDR2 is FQNEAQ (reference sequence). The CDR3 covers 12 residues. Trimming removed 10 bases at V and 3 bases at J, with 12 bases between. This CDR3 reads CATGRGDYGYTF. The CDR3 DNA sequence: TGTGCCACCGGGCGGGGTGACTATGGCTACACCTTC. Based on the CDR3 plus reference TRBV7-9 and TRBJ1-2, the full variable domain is DTGVSQNPRHKITKRGQNVTFRCDPISEHNRLYWYRQTLGQGPEFLTYFQNEAQLEKSRLLSDRFSAERPKGSFSTLEIQRTEQGDSAMYLCATGRGDYGYTFGSGTRLTVV.

The V gene is TRBV5-1, the J gene TRBJ2-7; maybe TRBD1 (6 bases). The CDR3 is 14 amino acids. The V end lost 0 bases, the J end lost 1 base, and 8 bases lay between the germline ends. CDR1 and CDR2 (germline): SGHRS, YFSETQ. In DNA, the CDR3 is TGCGCCAGCAGCTTGGCAGGGGAGTCCTACGAGCAGTACTTC. This encodes CASSLAGESYEQYF.

This clone has just one count. The chain carries TRBV30 and TRBJ2-1, with TRBD2 identical over 14 bases. Unmatched junction bases numbered 9, after V lost 7 bases and J lost 7 bases. Looked up from germline, CDR1 is GTSNPN and CDR2 is SVGIG (reference sequence). The CDR3 is 15 amino acids. The CDR3 DNA sequence: TGTGCCTCGGAAATAGGGACTAGCGGGAGAAATGAGCAGTTCTTC. This sequence encodes CASEIGTSGRNEQFF.

This chain joins TRBV10-2 and TRBJ2-7, with 7 bases lining up with TRBD2. Germline CDR1 and CDR2: WSHSY and SAAADI. V lost 3 bases to trimming and J lost 2 bases; unmatched junction nucleotides: 13. The CDR3 loop spans 17 amino acids. In nucleotides, the CDR3 is TGCGCCAGCAGTGACCCAGCGGGACGACTTGGGCCCTACGAGCAGTACTTC. Protein product: CASSDPAGRLGPYEQYF.

The sample holds a few counts of this clone. The genes are TRBV4-3 and TRBJ1-3, with 7 bases aligning to TRBD1. The CDR3 is made up of 15 amino acids. V shed 3 bases and J 2 bases; nucleotides not matched to a gene: 4. Germline-derived CDR1 and CDR2 are LGHNA and YSLEER. CDR3 residues: CASSQSGQPGNTIYF. The CDR3 DNA sequence: TGCGCCAGCAGCCAGTCGGGACAGCCTGGAAACACCATATATTTT.

The gene calls are TRBV5-1 and TRBJ2-3; 7 nucleotides align to TRBD1. Germline values: CDR1 SGHRS, CDR2 YFSETQ. V lost 0 bases and J lost 3; bases outside the gene matches: 4. The length of the CDR3 is 15 residues. The CDR3 DNA reads as TGCGCCAGCAGCTTGGCCGTGACAGGGACAGATACGCAGTATTTT. This codes for CASSLAVTGTDTQYF.

This clone was detected only once. The chain uses TRBV7-2 and TRBJ2-1; 13 nucleotides line up with TRBD2. Germline loops: CDR1 SGHTA, CDR2 FQGNSA. CDR3 length equals 19 residues. J lost 6 bases, V lost 3 bases, and 14 bases had no gene match. CDR3 coding DNA: TGTGCCAGCAGCTTTCCTCCGGGACTAGCGGGGCATGTAAGCAATGAGCAGTTCTTC. Its protein product is CASSFPPGLAGHVSNEQFF.

The chain carries TRBV7-2 and TRBJ2-5; D remains unclear. The V gene's germline CDR1 is SGHTA and CDR2 FQGNSA. The germline V and J ends were trimmed by 7 bases and 1 base, with 16 bases remaining between them. The CDR3 length is 15 residues. The chain's CDR3 is CASTYSVGSQETQYF. CDR3 nucleotides: TGTGCCAGCACTTATTCGGTGGGCAGCCAAGAGACCCAGTACTTC.

The genes are TRBV9 and TRBJ2-3; 8 nucleotides match TRBD2. CDR3 length: 15 amino acids. Germline loops: CDR1 SGDLS, CDR2 YYNGEE. Germline trimming cut 3 bases from V and 7 bases from J; bases unmatched to any gene: 10. This CDR3 is CASSGGGRGSNTQYF. The CDR3 DNA is TGTGCCAGCAGCGGCGGGGGGCGAGGATCTAATACGCAGTATTTT.

The chain has TRBV4-3 and TRBJ2-3; D is uncertain. Trimming pared 1 base from V and 1 base from J, leaving 6 bases between. The length of the CDR3 is 14 residues. Germline assignment: CDR1 LGHNA and CDR2 YSLEER. CDR3 amino acids: CASSQGVGTDTQYF. DNA of the CDR3: TGCGCCAGCAGCCAAGGAGTGGGCACAGATACGCAGTATTTT.

J is TRBJ2-1 and V is TRBV19; 7 bases agree with TRBD2. Trimming took 2 bases from V and 6 from J; bases not matched to a gene: 13. The CDR3 is 17 amino acids. Germline values: CDR1 LNHDA, CDR2 SQIVND (reference sequence). The CDR3 protein is CASSIPFRLGRGNEQFF. DNA of the CDR3: TGTGCCAGTAGTATACCCTTCCGACTAGGGAGGGGCAATGAGCAGTTCTTC.